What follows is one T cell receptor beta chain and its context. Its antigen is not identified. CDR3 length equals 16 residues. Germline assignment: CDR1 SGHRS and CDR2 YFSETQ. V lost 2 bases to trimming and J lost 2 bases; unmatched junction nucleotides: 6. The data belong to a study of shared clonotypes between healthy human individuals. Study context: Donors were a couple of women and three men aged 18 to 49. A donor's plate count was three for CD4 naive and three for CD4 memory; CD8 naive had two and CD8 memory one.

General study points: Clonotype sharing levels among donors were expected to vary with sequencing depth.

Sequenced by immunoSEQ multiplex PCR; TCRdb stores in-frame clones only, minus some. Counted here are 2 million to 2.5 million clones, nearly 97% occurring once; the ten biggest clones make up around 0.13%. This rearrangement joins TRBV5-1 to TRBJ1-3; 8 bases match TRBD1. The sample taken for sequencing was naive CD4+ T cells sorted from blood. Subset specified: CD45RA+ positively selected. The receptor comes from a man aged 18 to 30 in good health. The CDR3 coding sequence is TGCGCCAGCAGCTTCACTGGGACAGGTACTGGAAACACCATATATTTT. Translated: CASSFTGTGTGNTIYF. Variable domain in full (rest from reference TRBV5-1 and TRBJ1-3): KAGVTQTPRYLIKTRGQQVTLSCSPISGHRSVSWYQQTPGQGLQFLFEYFSETQRNKGNFPGRFSGRQFSNSRSEMNVSTLELGDSALYLCASSFTGTGTGNTIYFGEGSWLTVV.